This TCR beta chain was observed in a study of T cells in Graves' hyperthyroidism and ophthalmopathy. Study-wide points: Ophthalmopathy was told apart from stable hyperthyroidism by a 13 V-J model. Also found in blood were most expanded thyroid clonotypes above 0.001.

CDR1 and CDR2 (germline): SEHNR, FQNEAQ (reference sequence). This CDR3 has 15 residues. The trim removed 3 bases at V and 3 bases at J, leaving 1 base unmatched. The TCR beta CDR3 regions underwent amplification using RNA transcripts as the source. The HTBI primer set served for first-round RT-PCR of the TCR CDR3. TCRdb re-called the multiplex PCR reads through MiXCR, storing one row per CDR3 protein. Here the sample spans approximately 720,000 distinct CDR3 sequences, over 15% being singletons. As concerns this clonotype: No antigen is known for it.

In patients aged 18 to 65, hyperthyroidism was newly diagnosed, with duration under 2 months. The clonotype comes from a woman aged 45-60 years with Graves' hyperthyroidism that later progressed to Graves' ophthalmopathy. The rearrangement joins TRBV7-9 to TRBJ2-2, with 10 bases lining up with TRBD1. Sequencing input: blood. The CDR3 nucleotides are TGTGCCAGCAGCTTTGGACAGGGGGACACCGGGGAGCTGTTTTTT. It codes for CASSFGQGDTGELFF.